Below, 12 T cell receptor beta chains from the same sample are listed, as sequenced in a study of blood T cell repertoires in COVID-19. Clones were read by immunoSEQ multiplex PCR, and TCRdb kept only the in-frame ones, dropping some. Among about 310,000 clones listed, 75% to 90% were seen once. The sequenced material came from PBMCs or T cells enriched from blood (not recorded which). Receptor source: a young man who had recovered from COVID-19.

CDR3 bases: TGTGCCAGCAGCAAACGGTCTTATCGCGGTGCCCCGGAGCAGTACTTC. This translates into CASSKRSYRGAPEQYF. V usage is TRBV21-1 and J usage is TRBJ2-7; the table gives TRBD2 as D, unverified against the DNA. TRBV21-1 is termed a pseudogene. The CDR3 is made up of 16 amino acids.

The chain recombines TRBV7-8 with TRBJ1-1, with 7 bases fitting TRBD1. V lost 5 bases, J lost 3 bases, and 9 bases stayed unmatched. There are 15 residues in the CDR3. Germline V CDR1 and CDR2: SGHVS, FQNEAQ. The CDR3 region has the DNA TGTGCCAGCAGCCCCGACAGGGTTGCTGACACTGAAGCTTTCTTT. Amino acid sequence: CASSPDRVADTEAFF.

The CDR3 nucleotides are TGTGCCAGCAGTTACCAGGGCGGCTACACCTTC. It specifies CASSYQGGYTF. The chain carries TRBV6-2 or TRBV6-3 and TRBJ1-2; D is perhaps TRBD1 (5 bases). V lost 2 bases and J lost 8, with 6 bases in between. The CDR3 totals 11 residues. The germline V gene has CDR1 MNHEY and CDR2 SVGEGT.

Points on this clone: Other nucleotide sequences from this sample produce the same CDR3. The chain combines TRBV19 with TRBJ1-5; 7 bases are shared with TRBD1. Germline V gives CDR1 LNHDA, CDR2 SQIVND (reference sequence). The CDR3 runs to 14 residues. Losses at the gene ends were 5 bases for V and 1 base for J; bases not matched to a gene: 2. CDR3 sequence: CASSGTASNQPQHF. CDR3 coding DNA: TGTGCCAGTAGTGGGACAGCCAGCAATCAGCCCCAGCATTTT.

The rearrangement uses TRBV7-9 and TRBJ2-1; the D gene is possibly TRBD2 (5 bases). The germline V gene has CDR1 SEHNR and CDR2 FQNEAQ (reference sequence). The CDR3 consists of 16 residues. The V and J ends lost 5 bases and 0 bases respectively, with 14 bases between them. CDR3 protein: CASSPSRTYSYNEQFF. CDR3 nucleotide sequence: TGTGCCAGCAGCCCAAGCCGGACTTACTCCTACAATGAGCAGTTCTTC.

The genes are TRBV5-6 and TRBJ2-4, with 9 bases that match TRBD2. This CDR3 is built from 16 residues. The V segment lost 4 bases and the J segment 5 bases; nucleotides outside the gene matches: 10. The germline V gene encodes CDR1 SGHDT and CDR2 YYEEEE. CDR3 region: CASSPLNSGGQNIQYF. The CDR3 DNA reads TGTGCCAGCAGCCCCCTGAATAGCGGGGGCCAAAACATTCAGTACTTC.

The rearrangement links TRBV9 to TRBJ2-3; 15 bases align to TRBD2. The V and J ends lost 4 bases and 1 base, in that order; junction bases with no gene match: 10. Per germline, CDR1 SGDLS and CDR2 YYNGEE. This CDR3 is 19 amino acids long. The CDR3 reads CASSSPGTSGGPRTDTQYF. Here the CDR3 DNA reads TGTGCCAGCAGCTCTCCCGGGACTAGCGGGGGGCCGCGCACAGATACGCAGTATTTT. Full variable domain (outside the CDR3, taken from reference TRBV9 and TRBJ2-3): DSGVTQTPKHLITATGQRVTLRCSPRSGDLSVYWYQQSLDQGLQFLIQYYNGEERAKGNILERFSAQQFPDLHSELNLSSLELGDSALYFCASSSPGTSGGPRTDTQYFGPGTRLTVL.

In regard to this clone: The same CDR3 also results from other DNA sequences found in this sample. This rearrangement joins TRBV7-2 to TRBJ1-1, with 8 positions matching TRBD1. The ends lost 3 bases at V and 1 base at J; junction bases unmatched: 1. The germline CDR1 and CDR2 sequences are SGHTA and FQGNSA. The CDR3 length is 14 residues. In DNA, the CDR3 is TGTGCCAGCAGCTTCGACAGGGGGAACACTGAAGCTTTCTTT. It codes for CASSFDRGNTEAFF. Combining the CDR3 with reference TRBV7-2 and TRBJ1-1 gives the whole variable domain GAGVSQSPSNKVTEKGKDVELRCDPISGHTALYWYRQSLGQGLEFLIYFQGNSAPDKSGLPSDRFSAERTGGSVSTLTIQRTQQEDSAVYLCASSFDRGNTEAFFGQGTRLTVV.

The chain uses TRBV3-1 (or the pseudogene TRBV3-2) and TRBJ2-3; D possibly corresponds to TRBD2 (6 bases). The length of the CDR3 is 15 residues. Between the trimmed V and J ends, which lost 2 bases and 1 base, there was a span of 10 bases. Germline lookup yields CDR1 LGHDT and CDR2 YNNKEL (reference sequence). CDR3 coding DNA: TGTGCCAGCAGCCAACTAGCGACCGGCACAGATACGCAGTATTTT. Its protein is CASSQLATGTDTQYF.

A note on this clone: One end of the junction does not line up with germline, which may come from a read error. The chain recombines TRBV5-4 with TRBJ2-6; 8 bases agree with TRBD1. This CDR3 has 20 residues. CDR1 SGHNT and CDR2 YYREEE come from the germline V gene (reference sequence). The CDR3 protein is CASTLEYGQGRSRGANVLTF. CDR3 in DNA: TGTGCCAGCACCTTGGAGTATGGACAGGGCCGGTCCCGCGGGGCCAACGTCCTGACTTTC. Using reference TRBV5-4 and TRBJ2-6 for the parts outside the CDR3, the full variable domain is ETGVTQSPTHLIKTRGQQVTLRCSSQSGHNTVSWYQQALGQGPQFIFQYYREEENGRGNFPPRFSGLQFPNYSSELNVNALELDDSALYLCASTLEYGQGRSRGANVLTFGAGSRLTVL.

The CDR3 region is CATSEAGTANTGELFF. In nucleotides, the CDR3 is TGTGCCACCAGTGAAGCCGGGACAGCTAACACCGGGGAGCTGTTTTTT. This rearrangement joins TRBV24-1 to TRBJ2-2, with TRBD1 matching 7 bases. Trimming at V came to 4 bases and at J to 2 bases, leaving 6 bases not matched to a gene. The CDR3 is 16 amino acids. Germline values: CDR1 KGHDR, CDR2 SFDVKD.

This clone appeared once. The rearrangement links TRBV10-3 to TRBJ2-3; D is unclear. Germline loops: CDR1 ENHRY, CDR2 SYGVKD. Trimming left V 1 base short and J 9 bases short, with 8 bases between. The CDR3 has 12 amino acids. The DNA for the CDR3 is TGTGCCATCAGTGAGTTAGAGAGGACGCAGTATTTT. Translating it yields CAISELERTQYF.